This T cell receptor beta chain emerged from a study of blood T cell repertoires in COVID-19. Looking at the study overall: Sources were T cells, B-cell-depleted T cells, or PBMCs; the material itself was cDNA or gDNA.

Seattle participants joined during active infection and were tracked over time. Original analysis: How many nucleated cells were present was estimated from reference gene primer amplification. This table comes from immunoSEQ multiplex PCR, and its TCRdb copy is limited to in-frame clones, with some not included. D and trimming come from the DNA, and the V and J calls and clone size come from that table. The repertoire consists of roughly 120,000 clones, with around 74% occurring once and the leading ten covering around 6%. The receptor's source is a man of 80 years or more with COVID-19, enrolled during active disease. The sequenced sample was peripheral blood.

CDR3 amino acids: CARATGPQETQYF. The CDR3 DNA is TGTGCCAGGGCGACAGGTCCCCAAGAGACCCAGTACTTC. The chain links TRBV5-4 to TRBJ2-5, with D perhaps TRBD1 (6 bases). This CDR3 has 13 residues. Trimming left V 8 bases short and J 1 base short, with 12 bases between. CDR1 is SGHNT, CDR2 YYREEE, per germline (reference sequence).